This T cell receptor (beta chain) was identified during a study of CD8+ T cells in alopecia areata. The overall study: Treated patients were given 5 to 10 mg oral tofacitinib twice daily. A 6-month period off drug followed tofacitinib, which lasted 6 to 18 months.

Reverse transcription of extracted RNA yielded cDNA, which provided the sequencing template. This table comes from immunoSEQ multiplex PCR, and its TCRdb copy is limited to in-frame clones, with some not included. The table shows some 190,000 clones, with more than 55% occurring only once. Specified treatment: oral pan-JAK inhibitor, 5-10 mg twice daily. Study-level points and caveats: Alopecia totalis/universalis scalp especially showed more expanded CD8+ clones than normal scalp. With just one nonresponder, it is still uncertain whether baseline CD8+ expansion relates to response.

Trimming removed 0 bases from V and 2 bases from J, with 7 bases in between. The germline gives CDR1 SGDLS, CDR2 YYNGEE. The CDR3 sequence is 14 residues long. This clone has a handful of counts. Antigen: not known. The sequencing used CD4+ T cells sorted from blood, collected at week 4, from a patient treated with tofacitinib. The chain carries TRBV9 and TRBJ2-3, with D hard to call. The receptor comes from a human donor with alopecia areata. CDR3 nucleotide sequence: TGTGCCAGCAGCGTAGCTGGCCTCACAGATACGCAGTATTTT. The encoded protein is CASSVAGLTDTQYF. Drawing the rest from reference TRBV9 and TRBJ2-3, the complete variable domain is DSGVTQTPKHLITATGQRVTLRCSPRSGDLSVYWYQQSLDQGLQFLIQYYNGEERAKGNILERFSAQQFPDLHSELNLSSLELGDSALYFCASSVAGLTDTQYFGPGTRLTVL.